These T cell receptor beta chains were read from a single sample in a study of T cells in Graves' hyperthyroidism and ophthalmopathy. TCRdb re-analysed the multiplex PCR reads in MiXCR, keeping a single row per CDR3 protein. Of about 610,000 distinct CDR3 sequences listed, around 45% were seen once; the top ten hold approximately 8.4%. Material for sequencing was peripheral blood or thyroid tissue (not recorded which). These receptors were obtained from a woman between 18 and 29 years old with Graves' hyperthyroidism. The CDR3 runs from the conserved cysteine through the conserved F or W. D genes are given only for firm matches. Clone size is given for some rows only: seen once, a few or many times, or a class if the clone is expanded.

DNA	CDR3	D	size	V	J
TGTGCCAGCAGTGACGGGACAGCCTTGAACACTGAAGCTTTCTTT	CASSDGTALNTEAFF	TRBD1	few	TRBV25-1	TRBJ1-1
TGTGCTAGACCTTGGACAGGAGCGAAAGAGACCCAGTACTTC	CARPWTGAKETQYF	TRBD1	NA	TRBV24-1	TRBJ2-5
TGTGCCAGTGGATACAGAGACTCTGGAAACACCATATATTTT	CASGYRDSGNTIYF	NA	many	TRBV19	TRBJ1-3
TGTGCCAGCAGTTTCTTACAGGGGTGTGCTTTCTTT	CASSFLQGCAFF	TRBD1	many	TRBV12-3/TRBV12-4	TRBJ1-1
TGCAGTGCCCCCGCCGACAATCAGCCCCAGCATTTT	CSAPADNQPQHF	NA	NA	TRBV20-1	TRBJ1-5
TGCGCCAGCAGCCAATCGGGACTAGCTGAGACCCAGTACTTC	CASSQSGLAETQYF	TRBD2	many	TRBV4-1	TRBJ2-5
TGTGCCAGCAGCCCACTCGGACAGGGAATCTCTGAAGCTTTCTTT	CASSPLGQGISEAFF	TRBD1	NA	TRBV14	TRBJ1-1
TGTGCCAGCAGCGGGGACGCCCGGCGGGATGAGCAGTACTTC	CASSGDARRDEQYF	NA	NA	TRBV14	TRBJ2-7
TGCGCCAGCAGCTTGGGACTAGCGGGAGCCGAGCAGTACTTC	CASSLGLAGAEQYF	TRBD2	many	TRBV5-1	TRBJ2-7
TGCAGTGCTAGAGATGGCGGGGCACAGTACACCTTC	CSARDGGAQYTF	NA	NA	TRBV20-1	TRBJ1-2
TGTGCCAGCAGTTTCCCTAGCGGGACCCCCCAGTACTTC	CASSFPSGTPQYF	TRBD2	NA	TRBV12-3/TRBV12-4	TRBJ2-5
TGTGCCAGCAGCTTGCGGACAGGGCCAATTGGGGAGCTGTTTTTT	CASSLRTGPIGELFF	TRBD1	few	TRBV7-9	TRBJ2-2
TGCAGCGTTGCATGGACTAGCGGGGCAAAGGGCTACACCTTC	CSVAWTSGAKGYTF	NA	NA	TRBV29-1	TRBJ1-2
TGTGCCAGCAGCGTAGACCCCGGGGCAGGAGGGGGTTCACCCCTCCACTTT	CASSVDPGAGGGSPLHF	NA	many	TRBV9	TRBJ1-6
TGTGCCAGCAGTTACTCCGTGGGAGTGTACGAGCAGTACTTC	CASSYSVGVYEQYF	NA	NA	TRBV6-5	TRBJ2-7
TGTGCCAGCAGCTGCCCAGGACTAGCAGGGGAGACCCAGTACTTC	CASSCPGLAGETQYF	TRBD2	many	TRBV11-2	TRBJ2-5
TGTGCCAGCAGCGTAGGTCTAGCGGGAGGGCCCCCGTTGAACGAGCAGTACTTC	CASSVGLAGGPPLNEQYF	TRBD2	many	TRBV9	TRBJ2-7
TGTGCCAGCAGACCCGGAGGGAGCGGAGGCTCCGAGCAGTACTTC	CASRPGGSGGSEQYF	NA	few	TRBV7-9	TRBJ2-7
TGTGCCAGCAGCGTTGGGGGGCCTGGGGCAGAACTTCTGACTTTC	CASSVGGPGAELLTF	NA	NA	TRBV9	TRBJ2-6
TGTGCCAGCAGGGGGACTTCCTATCGGGACACTGAAGCTTTCTTT	CASRGTSYRDTEAFF	NA	many	TRBV6-5	TRBJ1-1
TGTGCCAGCAGCCCCGACGGGGTTGGAAACACCATATATTTT	CASSPDGVGNTIYF	NA	NA	TRBV9	TRBJ1-3
TGCAGCGTGGGGGGTCCCGGGACCATCGACGAGCAGTACTTC	CSVGGPGTIDEQYF	NA	NA	TRBV29-1	TRBJ2-7
TGTGCCAGCAGTGACTCGACGGGACACAATGAGCAGTTCTTC	CASSDSTGHNEQFF	NA	NA	TRBV6-4	TRBJ2-1
TGTGCCACCAGTGATGGGGGTTTTGGCAATCAGCCCCAGCATTTT	CATSDGGFGNQPQHF	NA	once	TRBV24-1	TRBJ1-5
TGCGCCAGCAGCCAGACAGGGGGCTACGAGCAGTACTTC	CASSQTGGYEQYF	TRBD1	many	TRBV4-1	TRBJ2-7
TGTGCCAGCAGCTTGGTGGGACAGGGGATCTATGGCTACACCTTC	CASSLVGQGIYGYTF	TRBD1	many	TRBV5-4	TRBJ1-2
TGTGCCAGCAGCTTCCGGGGCGGAGATGAGCAGTTCTTC	CASSFRGGDEQFF	NA	few	TRBV7-2	TRBJ2-1